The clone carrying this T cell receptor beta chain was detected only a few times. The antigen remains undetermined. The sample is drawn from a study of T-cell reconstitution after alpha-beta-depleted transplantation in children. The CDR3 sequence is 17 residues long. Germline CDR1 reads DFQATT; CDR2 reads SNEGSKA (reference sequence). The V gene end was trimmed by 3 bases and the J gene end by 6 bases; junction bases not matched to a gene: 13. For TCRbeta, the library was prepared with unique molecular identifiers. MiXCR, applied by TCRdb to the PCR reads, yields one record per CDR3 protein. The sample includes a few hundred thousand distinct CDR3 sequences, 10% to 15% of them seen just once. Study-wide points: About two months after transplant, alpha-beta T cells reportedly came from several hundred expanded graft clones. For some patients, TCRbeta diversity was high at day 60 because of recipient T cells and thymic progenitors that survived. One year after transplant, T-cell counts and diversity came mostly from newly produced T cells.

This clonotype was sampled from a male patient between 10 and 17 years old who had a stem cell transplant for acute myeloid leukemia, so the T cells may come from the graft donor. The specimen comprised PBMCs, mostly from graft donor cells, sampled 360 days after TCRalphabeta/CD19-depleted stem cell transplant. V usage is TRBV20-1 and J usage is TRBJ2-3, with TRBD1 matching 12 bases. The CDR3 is CSARAAGTGGDSDTQYF. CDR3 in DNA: TGCAGTGCTAGGGCCGCAGGGACAGGGGGCGATTCGGATACGCAGTATTTT.